The present T cell receptor (beta chain) was sequenced within a study of blood T cell repertoires in COVID-19. Study at large: Sites in the United States, Italy and Spain provided acute and convalescent COVID-19 samples. PBMCs, B-cell-depleted T cells, or T cells provided the cDNA or gDNA that made up the material.

Profiled with immunoSEQ multiplex PCR; TCRdb holds only in-frame clones, not every one. There are hundreds of thousands of clones in the sample; approximately 89% occur only once, and roughly 10% lies in the top ten. The germline V gene has CDR1 SGHTS and CDR2 YDEGEE. The CDR3 length is 13 residues. Trimming pared 4 bases from V and 3 bases from J, leaving 10 bases between. Sequencing was carried out using peripheral blood. The origin of this receptor is a woman aged 25-40 years with COVID-19, enrolled during active disease. This sequence joins TRBV5-8 and TRBJ2-5, with D possibly TRBD1 on 6 matching bases. The chain's CDR3 is CASSRAGEETQYF. The CDR3, as DNA: TGTGCCAGCAGCAGGGCAGGGGAAGAGACCCAGTACTTC.